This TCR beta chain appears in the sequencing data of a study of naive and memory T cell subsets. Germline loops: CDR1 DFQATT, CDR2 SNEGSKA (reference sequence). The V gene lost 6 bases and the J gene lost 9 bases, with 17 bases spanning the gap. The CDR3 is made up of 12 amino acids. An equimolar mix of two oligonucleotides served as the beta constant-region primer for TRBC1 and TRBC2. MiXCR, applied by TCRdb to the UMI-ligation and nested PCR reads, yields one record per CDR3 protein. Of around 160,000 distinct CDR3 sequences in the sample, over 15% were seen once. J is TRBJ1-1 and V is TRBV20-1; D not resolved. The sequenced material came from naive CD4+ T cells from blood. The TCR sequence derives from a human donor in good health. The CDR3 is CSATQSREQAFF. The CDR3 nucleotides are TGCAGTGCCACCCAATCCCGGGAGCAAGCTTTCTTT.